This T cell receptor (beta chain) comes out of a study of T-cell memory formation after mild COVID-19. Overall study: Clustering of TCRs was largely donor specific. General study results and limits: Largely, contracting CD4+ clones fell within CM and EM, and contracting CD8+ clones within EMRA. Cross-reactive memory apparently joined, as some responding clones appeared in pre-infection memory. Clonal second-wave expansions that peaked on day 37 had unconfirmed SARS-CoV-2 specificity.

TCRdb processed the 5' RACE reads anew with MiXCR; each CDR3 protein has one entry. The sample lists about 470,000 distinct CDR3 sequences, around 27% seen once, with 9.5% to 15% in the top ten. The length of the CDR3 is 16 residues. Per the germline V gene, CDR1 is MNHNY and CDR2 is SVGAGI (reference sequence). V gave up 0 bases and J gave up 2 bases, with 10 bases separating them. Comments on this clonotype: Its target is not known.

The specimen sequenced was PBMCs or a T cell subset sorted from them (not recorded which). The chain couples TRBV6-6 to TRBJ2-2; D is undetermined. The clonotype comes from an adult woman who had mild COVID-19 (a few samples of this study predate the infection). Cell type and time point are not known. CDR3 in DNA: TGTGCCAGCAGTTACTCGTTAAGCCTTAACACCGGGGAGCTGTTTTTT. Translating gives CASSYSLSLNTGELFF.